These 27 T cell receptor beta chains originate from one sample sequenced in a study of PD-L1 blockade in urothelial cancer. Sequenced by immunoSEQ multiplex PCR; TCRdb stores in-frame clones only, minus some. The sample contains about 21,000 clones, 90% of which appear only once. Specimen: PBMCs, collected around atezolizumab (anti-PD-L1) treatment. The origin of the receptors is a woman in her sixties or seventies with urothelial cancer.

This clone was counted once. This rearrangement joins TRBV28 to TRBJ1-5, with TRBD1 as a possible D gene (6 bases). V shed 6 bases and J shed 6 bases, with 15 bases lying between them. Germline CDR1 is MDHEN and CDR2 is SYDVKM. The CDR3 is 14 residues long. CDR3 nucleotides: TGTGCCAGCAGAATAACAGGGCCGGGTCAGCCCCAGCATTTT. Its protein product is CASRITGPGQPQHF.

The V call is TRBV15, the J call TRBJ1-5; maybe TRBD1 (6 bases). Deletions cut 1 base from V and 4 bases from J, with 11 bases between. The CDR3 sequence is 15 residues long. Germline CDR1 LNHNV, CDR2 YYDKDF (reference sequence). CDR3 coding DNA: TGTGCCACCAGCAGAGCCCGGGACATTAATCAGCCCCAGCATTTT. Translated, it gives CATSRARDINQPQHF.

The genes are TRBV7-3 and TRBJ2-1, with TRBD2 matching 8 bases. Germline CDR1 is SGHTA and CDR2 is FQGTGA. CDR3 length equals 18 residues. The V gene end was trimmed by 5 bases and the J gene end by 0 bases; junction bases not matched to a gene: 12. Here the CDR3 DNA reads TGTGCCAGCAGCGCCCACTCTCAGCTAGCGGGCTCCTACAATGAGCAGTTCTTC. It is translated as CASSAHSQLAGSYNEQFF.

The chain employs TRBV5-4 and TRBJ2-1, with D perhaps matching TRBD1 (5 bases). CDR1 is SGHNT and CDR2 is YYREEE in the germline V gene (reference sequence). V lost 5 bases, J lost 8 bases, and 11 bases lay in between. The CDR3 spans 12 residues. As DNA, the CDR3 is TGTGCCAGCAGTTACCAGGGCTATGAGCAGTTCTTC. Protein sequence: CASSYQGYEQFF.

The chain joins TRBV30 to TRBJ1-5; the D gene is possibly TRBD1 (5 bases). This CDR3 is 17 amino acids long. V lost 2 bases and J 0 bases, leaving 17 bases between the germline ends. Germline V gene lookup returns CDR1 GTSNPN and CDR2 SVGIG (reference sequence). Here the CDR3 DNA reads TGTGCCTGGAGTCCGGGACTGACTCCCCTTAGCAATCAGCCCCAGCATTTT. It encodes CAWSPGLTPLSNQPQHF.

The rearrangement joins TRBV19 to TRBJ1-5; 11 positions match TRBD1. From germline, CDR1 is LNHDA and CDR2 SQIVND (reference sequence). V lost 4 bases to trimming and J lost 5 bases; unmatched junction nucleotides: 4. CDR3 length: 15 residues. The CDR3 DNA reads TGTGCCAGTAGTACCTGGGACAGGGGGGATCAGCCCCAGCATTTT. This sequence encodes CASSTWDRGDQPQHF.

Here the CDR3 DNA reads TGCGCCAGCAGCTTGATGGCTAGCGGGAGCTACGAGCAGTACTTC. As protein: CASSLMASGSYEQYF. J is TRBJ2-7 and V is TRBV5-1, with 10 bases lining up with TRBD2. From germline, CDR1 is SGHRS and CDR2 YFSETQ. V shed 1 base and J 3 bases; nucleotides not matched to a gene: 4. The CDR3 runs to 15 residues.

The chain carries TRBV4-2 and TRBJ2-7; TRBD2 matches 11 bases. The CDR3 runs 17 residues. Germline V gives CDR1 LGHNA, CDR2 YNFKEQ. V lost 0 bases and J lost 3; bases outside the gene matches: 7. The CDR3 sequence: CASSQDWTSGPNYEQYF. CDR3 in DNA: TGTGCCAGCAGCCAAGATTGGACTAGCGGGCCGAACTACGAGCAGTACTTC.

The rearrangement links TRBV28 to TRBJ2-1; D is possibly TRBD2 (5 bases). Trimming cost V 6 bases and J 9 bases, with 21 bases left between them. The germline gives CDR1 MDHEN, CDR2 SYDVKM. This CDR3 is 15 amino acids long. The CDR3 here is CASSPPGSWIGEQFF. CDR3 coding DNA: TGTGCCAGCAGCCCGCCGGGAAGTTGGATAGGTGAGCAGTTCTTC.

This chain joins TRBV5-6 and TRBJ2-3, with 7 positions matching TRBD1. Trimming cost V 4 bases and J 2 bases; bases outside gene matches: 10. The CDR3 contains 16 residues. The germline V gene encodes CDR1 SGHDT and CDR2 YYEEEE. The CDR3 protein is CASSIFTGEITDTQYF. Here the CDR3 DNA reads TGTGCCAGCAGCATATTTACAGGGGAGATCACAGATACGCAGTATTTT. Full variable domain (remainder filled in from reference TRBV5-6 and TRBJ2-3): DAGVTQSPTHLIKTRGQQVTLRCSPKSGHDTVSWYQQALGQGPQFIFQYYEEEERQRGNFPDRFSGHQFPNYSSELNVNALLLGDSALYLCASSIFTGEITDTQYFGPGTRLTVL.

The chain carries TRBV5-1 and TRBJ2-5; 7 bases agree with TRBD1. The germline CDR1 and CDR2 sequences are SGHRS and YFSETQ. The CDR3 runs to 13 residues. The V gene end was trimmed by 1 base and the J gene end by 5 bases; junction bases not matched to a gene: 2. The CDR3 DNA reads TGCGCCAGCAGCTTGACAGGGGCCGAGACCCAGTACTTC. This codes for CASSLTGAETQYF.

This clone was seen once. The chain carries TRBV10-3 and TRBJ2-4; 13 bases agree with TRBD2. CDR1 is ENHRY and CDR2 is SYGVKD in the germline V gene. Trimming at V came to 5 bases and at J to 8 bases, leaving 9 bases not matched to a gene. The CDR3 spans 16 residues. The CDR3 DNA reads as TGTGCCATCAGTCCGACTAGCGGGAGGCCGACTGACATTCAGTACTTC. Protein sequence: CAISPTSGRPTDIQYF.

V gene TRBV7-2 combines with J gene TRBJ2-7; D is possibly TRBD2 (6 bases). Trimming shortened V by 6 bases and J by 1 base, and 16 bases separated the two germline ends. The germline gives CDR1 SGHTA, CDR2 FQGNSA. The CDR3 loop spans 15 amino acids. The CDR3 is CASRITGTLSYEQYF. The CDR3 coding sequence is TGTGCCAGCAGAATTACCGGGACTCTTTCCTACGAGCAGTACTTC.

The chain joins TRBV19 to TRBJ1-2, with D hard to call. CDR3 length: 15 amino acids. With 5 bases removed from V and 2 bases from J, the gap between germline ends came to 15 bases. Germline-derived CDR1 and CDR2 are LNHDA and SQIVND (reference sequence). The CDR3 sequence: CASSPPRRKNYGYTF. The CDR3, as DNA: TGTGCCAGTAGTCCGCCCAGGCGAAAAAACTATGGCTACACCTTC.

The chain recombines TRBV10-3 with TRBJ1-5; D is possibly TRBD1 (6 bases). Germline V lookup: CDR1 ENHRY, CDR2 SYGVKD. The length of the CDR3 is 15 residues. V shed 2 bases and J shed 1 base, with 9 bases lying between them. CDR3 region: CAISEQGSSNQPQHF. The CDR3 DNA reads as TGTGCCATCAGTGAGCAGGGGTCCAGCAATCAGCCCCAGCATTTT.

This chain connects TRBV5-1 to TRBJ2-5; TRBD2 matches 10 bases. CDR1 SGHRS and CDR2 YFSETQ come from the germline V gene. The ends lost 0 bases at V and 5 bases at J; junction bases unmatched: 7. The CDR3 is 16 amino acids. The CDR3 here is CASSLGSSGSKETQYF. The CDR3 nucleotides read TGCGCCAGCAGCTTGGGTTCTAGCGGGAGTAAGGAGACCCAGTACTTC.

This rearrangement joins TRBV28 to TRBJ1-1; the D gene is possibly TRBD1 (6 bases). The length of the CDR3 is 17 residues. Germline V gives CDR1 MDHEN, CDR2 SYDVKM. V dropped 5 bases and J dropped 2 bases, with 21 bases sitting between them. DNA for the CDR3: TGTGCCAGCAGTGACGGGACAAGGCGCCCATCCAACACTGAAGCTTTCTTT. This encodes CASSDGTRRPSNTEAFF.

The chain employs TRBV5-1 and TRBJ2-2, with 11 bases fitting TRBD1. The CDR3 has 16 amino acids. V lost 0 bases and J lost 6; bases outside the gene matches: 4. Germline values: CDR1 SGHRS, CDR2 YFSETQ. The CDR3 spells CASSLAPGQGAGELFF. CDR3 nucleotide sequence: TGCGCCAGCAGCTTGGCCCCGGGACAGGGGGCCGGGGAGCTGTTTTTT. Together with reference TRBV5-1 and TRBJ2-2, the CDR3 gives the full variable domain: KAGVTQTPRYLIKTRGQQVTLSCSPISGHRSVSWYQQTPGQGLQFLFEYFSETQRNKGNFPGRFSGRQFSNSRSEMNVSTLELGDSALYLCASSLAPGQGAGELFFGEGSRLTVL.

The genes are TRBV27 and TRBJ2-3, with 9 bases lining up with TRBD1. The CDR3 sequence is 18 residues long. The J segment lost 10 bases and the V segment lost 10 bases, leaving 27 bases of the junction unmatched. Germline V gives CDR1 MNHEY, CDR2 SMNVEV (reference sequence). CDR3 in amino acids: CANTSRDYRGREGRSQYF. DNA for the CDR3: TGTGCCAACACAAGTAGGGATTACAGGGGGCGAGAGGGGAGGTCGCAGTATTTT.

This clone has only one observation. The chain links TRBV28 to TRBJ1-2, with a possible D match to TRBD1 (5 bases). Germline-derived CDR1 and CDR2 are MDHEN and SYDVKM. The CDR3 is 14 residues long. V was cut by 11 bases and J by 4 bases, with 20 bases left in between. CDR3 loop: CAVIGAGLSYGYTF. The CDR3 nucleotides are TGTGCCGTCATTGGGGCAGGGCTGTCCTATGGCTACACCTTC.

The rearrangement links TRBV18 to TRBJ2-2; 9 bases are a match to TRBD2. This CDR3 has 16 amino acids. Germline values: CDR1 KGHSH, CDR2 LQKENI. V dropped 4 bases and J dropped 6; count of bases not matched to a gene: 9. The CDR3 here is CASSHRGSGSPGELFF. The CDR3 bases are TGTGCCAGCTCACACAGAGGTAGCGGGAGTCCCGGGGAGCTGTTTTTT. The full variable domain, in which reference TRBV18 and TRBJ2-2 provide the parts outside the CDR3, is NAGVMQNPRHLVRRRGQEARLRCSPMKGHSHVYWYRQLPEEGLKFMVYLQKENIIDESGMPKERFSAEFPKEGPSILRIQQVVRGDSAAYFCASSHRGSGSPGELFFGEGSRLTVL.

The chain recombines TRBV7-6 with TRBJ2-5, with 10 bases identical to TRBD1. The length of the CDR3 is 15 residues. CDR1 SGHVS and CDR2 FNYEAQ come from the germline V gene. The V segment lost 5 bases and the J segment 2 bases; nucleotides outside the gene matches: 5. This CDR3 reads CASSIGTGVQETQYF. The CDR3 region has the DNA TGTGCCAGCAGCATCGGGACAGGGGTACAAGAGACCCAGTACTTC.

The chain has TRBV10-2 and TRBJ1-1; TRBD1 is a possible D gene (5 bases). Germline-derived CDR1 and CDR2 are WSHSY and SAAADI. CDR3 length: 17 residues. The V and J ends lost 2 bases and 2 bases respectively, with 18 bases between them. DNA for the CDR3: TGCGCCAGCAGTGAGAGGGGAATCCCCGCCCGTAACACTGAAGCTTTCTTT. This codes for CASSERGIPARNTEAFF.

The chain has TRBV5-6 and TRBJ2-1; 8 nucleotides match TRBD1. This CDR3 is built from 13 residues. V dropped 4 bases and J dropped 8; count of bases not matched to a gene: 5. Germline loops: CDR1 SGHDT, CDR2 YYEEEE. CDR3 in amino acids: CASSPDRDDEQFF. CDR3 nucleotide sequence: TGTGCCAGCAGCCCGGACAGGGATGATGAGCAGTTCTTC. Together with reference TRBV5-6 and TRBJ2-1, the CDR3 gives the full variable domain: DAGVTQSPTHLIKTRGQQVTLRCSPKSGHDTVSWYQQALGQGPQFIFQYYEEEERQRGNFPDRFSGHQFPNYSSELNVNALLLGDSALYLCASSPDRDDEQFFGPGTRLTVL.

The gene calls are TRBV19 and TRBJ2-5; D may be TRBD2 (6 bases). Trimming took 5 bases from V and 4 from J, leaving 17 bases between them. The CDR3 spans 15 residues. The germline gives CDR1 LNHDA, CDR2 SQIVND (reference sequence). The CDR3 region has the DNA TGTGCCAGTAGTTTCCGGACTACCAGCTCAGAGACCCAGTACTTC. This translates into CASSFRTTSSETQYF.

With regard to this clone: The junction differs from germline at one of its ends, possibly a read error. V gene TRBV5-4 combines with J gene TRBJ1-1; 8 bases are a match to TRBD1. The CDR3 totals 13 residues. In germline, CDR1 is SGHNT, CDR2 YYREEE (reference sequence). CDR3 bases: TGTGCCAGCACCGAAGCCAGGACAGGGTCGTATCTCTTT. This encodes CASTEARTGSYLF.

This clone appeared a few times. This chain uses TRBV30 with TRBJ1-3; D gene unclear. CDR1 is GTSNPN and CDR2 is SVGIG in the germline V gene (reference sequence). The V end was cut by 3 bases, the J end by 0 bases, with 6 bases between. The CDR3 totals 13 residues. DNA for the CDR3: TGTGCCTGGAGATACAGCTCTGGAAACACCATATATTTT. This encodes CAWRYSSGNTIYF.